This TCR beta chain was identified during a study of blood T cell repertoires in COVID-19. In the study overall: Specimens from acute and convalescent COVID-19 originated in the United States, Italy and Spain.

Clones were read by immunoSEQ multiplex PCR, and TCRdb kept only the in-frame ones, dropping some. This table has over 110,000 clones, 81% appearing once. The source material was peripheral blood. The source of this sequence is a human donor in a cohort sampled during active COVID-19.

Here the CDR3 DNA reads TGTGCCAGCAGACAACTAGGGCACACTGAAGCTTTCTTT. Amino acids: CASRQLGHTEAFF. This chain connects TRBV6-5 to TRBJ1-1; no clear D. Germline V CDR1 and CDR2: MNHEY, SVGAGI. The CDR3 covers 13 residues. The ends were cut back, 6 bases at V and 3 bases at J, with 11 bases in the middle.